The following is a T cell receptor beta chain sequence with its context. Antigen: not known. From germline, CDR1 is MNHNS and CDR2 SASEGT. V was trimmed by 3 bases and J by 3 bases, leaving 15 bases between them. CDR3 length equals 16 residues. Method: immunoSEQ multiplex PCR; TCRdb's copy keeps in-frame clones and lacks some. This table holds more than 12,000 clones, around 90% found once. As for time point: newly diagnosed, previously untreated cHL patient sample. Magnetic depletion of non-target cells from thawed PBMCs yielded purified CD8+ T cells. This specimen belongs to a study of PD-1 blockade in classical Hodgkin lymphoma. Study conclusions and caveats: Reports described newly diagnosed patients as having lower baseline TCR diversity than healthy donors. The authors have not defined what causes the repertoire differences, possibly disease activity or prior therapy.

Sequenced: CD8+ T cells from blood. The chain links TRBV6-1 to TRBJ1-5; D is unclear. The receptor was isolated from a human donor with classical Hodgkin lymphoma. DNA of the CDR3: TGTGCCAGCAGTGACGCGGACTCGTTTTACAATCAGCCCCAGCATTTT. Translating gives CASSDADSFYNQPQHF.